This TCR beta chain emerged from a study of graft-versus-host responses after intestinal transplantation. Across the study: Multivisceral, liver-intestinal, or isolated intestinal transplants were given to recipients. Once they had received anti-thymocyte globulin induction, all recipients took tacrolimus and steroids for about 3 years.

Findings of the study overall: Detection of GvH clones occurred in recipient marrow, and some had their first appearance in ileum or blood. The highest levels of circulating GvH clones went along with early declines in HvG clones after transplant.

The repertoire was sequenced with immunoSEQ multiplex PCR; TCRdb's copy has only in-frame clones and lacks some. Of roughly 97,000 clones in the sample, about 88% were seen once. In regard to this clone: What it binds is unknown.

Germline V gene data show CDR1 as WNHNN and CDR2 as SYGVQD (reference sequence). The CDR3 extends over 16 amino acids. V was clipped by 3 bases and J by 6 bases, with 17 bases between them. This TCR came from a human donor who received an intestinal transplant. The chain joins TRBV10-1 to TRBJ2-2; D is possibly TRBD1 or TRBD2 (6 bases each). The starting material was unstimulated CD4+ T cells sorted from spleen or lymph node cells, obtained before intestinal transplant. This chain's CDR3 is CASSDGLGGRAGELFF. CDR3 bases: TGCGCCAGCAGTGATGGGCTTGGGGGGCGCGCCGGGGAGCTGTTTTTT.